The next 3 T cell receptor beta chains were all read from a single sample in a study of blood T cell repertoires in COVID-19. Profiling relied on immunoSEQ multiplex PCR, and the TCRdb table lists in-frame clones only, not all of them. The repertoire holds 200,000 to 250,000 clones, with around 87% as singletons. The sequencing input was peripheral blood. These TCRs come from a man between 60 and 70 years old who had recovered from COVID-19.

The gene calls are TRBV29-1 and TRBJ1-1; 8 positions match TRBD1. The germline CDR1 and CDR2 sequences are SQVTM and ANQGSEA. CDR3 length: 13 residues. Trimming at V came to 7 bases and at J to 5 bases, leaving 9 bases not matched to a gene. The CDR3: CSGTDRGATEAFF. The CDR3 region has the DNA TGCAGCGGTACTGACAGGGGCGCGACTGAAGCTTTCTTT.

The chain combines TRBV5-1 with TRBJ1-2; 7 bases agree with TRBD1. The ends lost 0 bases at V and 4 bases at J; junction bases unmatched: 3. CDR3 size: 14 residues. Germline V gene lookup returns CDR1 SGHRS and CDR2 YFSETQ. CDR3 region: CASSLGQGTYGYTF. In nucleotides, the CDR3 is TGCGCCAGCAGCTTGGGACAGGGAACCTATGGCTACACCTTC. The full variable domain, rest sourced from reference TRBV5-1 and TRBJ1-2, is KAGVTQTPRYLIKTRGQQVTLSCSPISGHRSVSWYQQTPGQGLQFLFEYFSETQRNKGNFPGRFSGRQFSNSRSEMNVSTLELGDSALYLCASSLGQGTYGYTFGSGTRLTVV.

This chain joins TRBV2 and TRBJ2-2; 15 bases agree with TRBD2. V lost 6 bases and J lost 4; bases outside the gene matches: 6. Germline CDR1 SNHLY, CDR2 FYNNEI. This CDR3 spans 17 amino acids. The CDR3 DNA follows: TGTGCCAGCAGGGCGGGACTAGCGGGAGGAGGCACCGGGGAGCTGTTTTTT. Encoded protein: CASRAGLAGGGTGELFF.